The rows below give T cell receptor beta chains drawn from one sample of a study of T cell changes during pregnancy in multiple sclerosis. TCRdb's table, derived via immunoSEQ multiplex PCR, lists solely in-frame clones and lacks some. Here the sample spans about 100,000 clones, more than 85% being singletons. The sample was peripheral blood, taken in the second trimester of pregnancy. The source is a female donor with multiple sclerosis, enrolled in a pregnancy study. Each CDR3 is given without its conserved first and last residue.

CDR3 length,J gene,V gene,CDR3 protein
15,TRBJ2-7,TRBV14,ASSKKPSDSRPYEQY
12,TRBJ2-2,TRBV7-9,ASKVRESAGELF
9,TRBJ2-7,TRBV28,ASSSHSEQY
13,TRBJ1-4,TRBV5-1,ASTPGTRANEKLF
12,TRBJ2-1,TRBV7-8,ASSFRDRGLGQF
15,TRBJ2-1,TRBV4-1,ASSQEDSPFDGYEQF
12,TRBJ2-1,TRBV27,ASTPRPRQNEQF
12,TRBJ1-2,TRBV4-1,ASSQDGLNYGYT
13,TRBJ2-1,TRBV7-3,ASSLTREGHNEQF
14,TRBJ2-3,TRBV6-5,ASSYSPTARTDTQY
11,TRBJ2-2,TRBV28,ASSFIATGELF
14,TRBJ1-1,TRBV7-9,ASSRSGGQGKAEAF
14,TRBJ1-2,TRBV27,ASSPQLQGTTYGYT
12,TRBJ2-3,TRBV5-6,ASSLGLERNTQY
14,TRBJ2-1,TRBV9,ASSDLSGRASNEQF
13,TRBJ2-1,TRBV9,ASSLRALNNNEQF
14,TRBJ2-7,TRBV27,ASAASGRARSYEQY
12,TRBJ1-5,TRBV5-6,ASSRQYSNQPQH
12,TRBJ2-1,TRBV5-4,ASSARDYYNEQF
10,TRBJ1-2,TRBV2,ARLGQPYGYT
12,TRBJ2-7,TRBV29-1,SVVGTALSYEQY
10,TRBJ2-7,TRBV2,ASLRVNYEQY
15,TRBJ2-5,TRBV18,ASSPPDRITSGRTQY
14,TRBJ2-2,TRBV27,ASSSPGTSIAGELF
11,TRBJ1-5,TRBV19,ASSPRFNQPQH
12,TRBJ2-1,TRBV29-1,SGRGDSSYNEQF
13,TRBJ2-1,TRBV19,ASTLTSYVPNEQF
12,TRBJ2-5,TRBV5-1,ASRQLASQETQY
12,TRBJ2-2,TRBV7-9,ASSLSGVTGELF
14,TRBJ2-1,TRBV9,ASSVTTSGAYNEQF
12,TRBJ1-2,TRBV30,AWSAGLTGSGYT
8,TRBJ1-1,TRBV30,AWRQGKAF
9,TRBJ2-1,TRBV29-1,SVEFSNEQF
12,TRBJ2-7,TRBV18,ASSHDRGSYEQY
12,TRBJ2-1,TRBV2,ASSLQGVFNEQF
15,TRBJ2-5,TRBV28,ASSPVQGLAGSETQY
13,TRBJ2-2,TRBV29-1,SVDFSGSGTGELF
12,TRBJ2-7,TRBV27,ASSLGRRSYEQY
16,TRBJ2-1,TRBV5-6,ASSLGSSAASSYNEQF
11,TRBJ1-4,TRBV5-1,ASSLDTEEKLF
11,TRBJ1-2,TRBV28,ASSKQGWFGYT
13,TRBJ2-3,TRBV7-6,ASSRMGQGTDTQY
18,TRBJ2-1,TRBV14,ASSQDRAGYGGEPYNEQF
11,TRBJ2-7,TRBV7-2,ASSLHLAGEQY